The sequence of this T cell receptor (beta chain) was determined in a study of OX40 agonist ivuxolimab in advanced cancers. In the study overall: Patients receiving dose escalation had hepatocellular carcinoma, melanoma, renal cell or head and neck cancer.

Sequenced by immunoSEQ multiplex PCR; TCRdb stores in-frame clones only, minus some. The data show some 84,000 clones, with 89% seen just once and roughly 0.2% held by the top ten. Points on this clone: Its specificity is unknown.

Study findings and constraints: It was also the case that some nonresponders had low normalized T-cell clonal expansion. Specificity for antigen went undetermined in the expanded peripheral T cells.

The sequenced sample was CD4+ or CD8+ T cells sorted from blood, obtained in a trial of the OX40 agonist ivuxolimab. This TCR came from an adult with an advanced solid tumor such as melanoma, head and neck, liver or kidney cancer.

The CDR3 protein is CASSQGQGGGNTEAFF. The CDR3 nucleotides read TGTGCCAGCAGCCAGGGACAGGGAGGAGGGAACACTGAAGCTTTCTTT. The chain employs TRBV11-3 and TRBJ1-1; TRBD1 agrees at 9 bases. The germline CDR1 and CDR2 sequences are SGHNT and YENEEA. The CDR3 has 16 residues. With V trimmed by 5 bases and J by 1 base, 8 bases remained unmatched.